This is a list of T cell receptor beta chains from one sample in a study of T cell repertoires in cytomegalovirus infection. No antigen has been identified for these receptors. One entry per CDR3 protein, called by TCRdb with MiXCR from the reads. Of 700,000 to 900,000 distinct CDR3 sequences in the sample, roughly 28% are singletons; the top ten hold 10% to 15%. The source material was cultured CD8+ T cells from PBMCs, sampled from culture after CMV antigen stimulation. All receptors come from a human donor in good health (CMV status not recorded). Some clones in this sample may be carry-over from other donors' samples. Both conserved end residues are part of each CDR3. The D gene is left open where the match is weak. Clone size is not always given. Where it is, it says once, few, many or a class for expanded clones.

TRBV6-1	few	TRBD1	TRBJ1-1	CASSYPGTGGEDTEAFF	TGTGCCAGCAGTTATCCCGGGACAGGGGGCGAGGACACTGAAGCTTTCTTT
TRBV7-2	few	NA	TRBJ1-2	CASRARDGDSYGYTF	TGTGCCAGCAGGGCCCGGGACGGGGACTCCTATGGCTACACCTTC
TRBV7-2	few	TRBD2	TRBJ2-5	CASSLEFVAGQETQYF	TGTGCCAGCAGCTTAGAGTTCGTAGCGGGCCAAGAGACCCAGTACTTC
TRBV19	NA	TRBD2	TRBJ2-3	CASSIGTPLAGFTDTQYF	TGTGCCAGTAGTATAGGGACCCCTTTAGCGGGGTTCACAGATACGCAGTATTTT
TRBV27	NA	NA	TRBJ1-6	CASSLFRGNSYNSPLHF	TGTGCCAGCAGTTTATTTCGGGGGAACTCCTATAATTCACCCCTCCACTTT
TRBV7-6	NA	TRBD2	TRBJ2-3	CASIEGRGATDTQYF	TGTGCCAGCATCGAGGGGCGGGGGGCCACAGATACGCAGTATTTT
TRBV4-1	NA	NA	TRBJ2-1	CASSQDSPSDEQFF	TGCGCCAGCAGCCAAGATTCCCCTAGTGATGAGCAGTTCTTC
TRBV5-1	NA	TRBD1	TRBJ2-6	CASSRDRGDSGANVLTF	TGCGCCAGCTCCCGGGACAGAGGGGACTCTGGGGCCAACGTCCTGACTTTC
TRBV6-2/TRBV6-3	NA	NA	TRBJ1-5	CATLGGNQPQHF	TGTGCCACCTTAGGGGGCAATCAGCCCCAGCATTTT
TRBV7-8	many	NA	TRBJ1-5	CASSLAGRVINQPQHF	TGTGCCAGCAGCTTAGCAGGCAGGGTGATCAATCAGCCCCAGCATTTT
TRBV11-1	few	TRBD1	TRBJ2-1	CASSSTGNLDNEQFF	TGTGCCAGCAGCTCGACAGGGAATTTGGACAATGAGCAGTTCTTC
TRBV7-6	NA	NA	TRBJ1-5	CASSAGGGKQPQHF	TGTGCCAGCAGCGCTGGGGGGGGAAAGCAGCCCCAGCATTTT
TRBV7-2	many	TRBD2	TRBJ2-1	CASRPLAGLSYNEQFF	TGTGCCAGCAGGCCACTAGCGGGGCTCTCCTACAATGAGCAGTTCTTC
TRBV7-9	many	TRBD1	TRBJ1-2	CASTSTGAADGYTF	TGTGCCAGCACCTCAACAGGGGCTGCAGATGGCTACACCTTC
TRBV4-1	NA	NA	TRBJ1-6	CASSQEMGRANSPLHF	TGCGCCAGCAGCCAAGAAATGGGCAGAGCAAATTCACCCCTCCACTTT
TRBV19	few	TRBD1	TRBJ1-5	CASSIDLVTGEFSNQPQHF	TGTGCCAGTAGTATAGATCTAGTGACAGGGGAATTTAGCAATCAGCCCCAGCATTTT
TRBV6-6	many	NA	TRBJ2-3	CASSTSAETLDTQYF	TGTGCCAGCAGTACCTCAGCGGAAACCTTAGATACGCAGTATTTT
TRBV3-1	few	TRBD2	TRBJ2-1	CASSQVSAGGLYNEQFF	TGTGCCAGCAGCCAAGTTTCGGCGGGGGGCCTCTACAATGAGCAGTTCTTC
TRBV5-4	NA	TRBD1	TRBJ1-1	CASSSGQEINTEAFF	TGTGCCAGCAGTTCGGGACAGGAGATTAACACTGAAGCTTTCTTT
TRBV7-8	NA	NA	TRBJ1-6	CASSLAVGGPYSPLHF	TGTGCCAGCAGCTTAGCCGTAGGGGGTCCTTATTCACCCCTCCACTTT
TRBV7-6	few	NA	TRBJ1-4	CASSLRQLTNEKLFF	TGTGCCAGCAGCTTACGGCAGTTAACTAATGAAAAACTGTTTTTT
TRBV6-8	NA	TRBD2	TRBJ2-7	CASSYTAGGNEQYF	TGTGCCAGCAGTTACACAGCGGGGGGAAACGAGCAGTACTTC
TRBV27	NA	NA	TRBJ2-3	CASSLVGAPDTQYF	TGTGCCAGCAGTTTAGTTGGGGCTCCGGATACGCAGTATTTT
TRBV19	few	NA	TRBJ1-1	CASGSRSTEAFF	TGTGCCAGTGGGTCAAGAAGCACTGAAGCTTTCTTT
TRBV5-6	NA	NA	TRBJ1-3	CASSQQGMAGNTIYF	TGTGCCAGCAGCCAACAGGGAATGGCTGGAAACACCATATATTTT